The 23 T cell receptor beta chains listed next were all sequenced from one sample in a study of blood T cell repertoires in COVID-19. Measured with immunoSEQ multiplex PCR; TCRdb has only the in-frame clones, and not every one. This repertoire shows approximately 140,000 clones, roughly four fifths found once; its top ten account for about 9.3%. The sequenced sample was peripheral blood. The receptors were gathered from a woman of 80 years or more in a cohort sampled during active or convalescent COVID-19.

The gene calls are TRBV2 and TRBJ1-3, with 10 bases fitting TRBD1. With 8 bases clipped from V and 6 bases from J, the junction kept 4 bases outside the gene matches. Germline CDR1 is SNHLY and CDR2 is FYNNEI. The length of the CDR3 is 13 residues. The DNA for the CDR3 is TGTGCCAGCGTGGACAGGGGGATAAACACCATATATTTT. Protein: CASVDRGINTIYF.

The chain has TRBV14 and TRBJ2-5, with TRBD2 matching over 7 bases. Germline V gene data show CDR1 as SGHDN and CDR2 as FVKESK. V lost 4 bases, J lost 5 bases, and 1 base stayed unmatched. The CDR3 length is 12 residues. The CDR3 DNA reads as TGTGCCAGCAGCCGGCGGGGGGAGACCCAGTACTTC. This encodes CASSRRGETQYF. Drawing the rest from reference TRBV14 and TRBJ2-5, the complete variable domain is EAGVTQFPSHSVIEKGQTVTLRCDPISGHDNLYWYRRVMGKEIKFLLHFVKESKQDESGMPNNRFLAERTGGTYSTLKVQPAELEDSGVYFCASSRRGETQYFGPGTRLLVL.

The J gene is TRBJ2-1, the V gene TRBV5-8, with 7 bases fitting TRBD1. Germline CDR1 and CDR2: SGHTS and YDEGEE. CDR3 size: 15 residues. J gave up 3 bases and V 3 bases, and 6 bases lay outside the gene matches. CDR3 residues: CASSYLSGGYNEQFF. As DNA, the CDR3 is TGTGCCAGCAGCTATCTCTCAGGGGGCTACAATGAGCAGTTCTTC.

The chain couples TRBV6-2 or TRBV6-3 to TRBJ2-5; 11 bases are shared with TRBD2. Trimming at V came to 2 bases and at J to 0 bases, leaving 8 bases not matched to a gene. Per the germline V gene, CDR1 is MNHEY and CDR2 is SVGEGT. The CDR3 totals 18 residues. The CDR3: CASSYPTSGVGNQETQYF. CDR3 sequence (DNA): TGTGCCAGCAGTTACCCGACTAGCGGGGTGGGGAACCAAGAGACCCAGTACTTC.

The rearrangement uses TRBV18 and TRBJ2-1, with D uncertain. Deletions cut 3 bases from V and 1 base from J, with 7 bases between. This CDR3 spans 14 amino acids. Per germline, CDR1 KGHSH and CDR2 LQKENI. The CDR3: CASSPAGSYNEQFF. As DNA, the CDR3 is TGTGCCAGCTCACCTGCAGGATCCTACAATGAGCAGTTCTTC. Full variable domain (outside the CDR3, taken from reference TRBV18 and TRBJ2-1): NAGVMQNPRHLVRRRGQEARLRCSPMKGHSHVYWYRQLPEEGLKFMVYLQKENIIDESGMPKERFSAEFPKEGPSILRIQQVVRGDSAAYFCASSPAGSYNEQFFGPGTRLTVL.

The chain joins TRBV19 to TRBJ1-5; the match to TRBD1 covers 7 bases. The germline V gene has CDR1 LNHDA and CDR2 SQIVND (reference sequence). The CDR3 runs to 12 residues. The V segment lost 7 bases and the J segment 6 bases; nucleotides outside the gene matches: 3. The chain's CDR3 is CASKRGLQPQHF. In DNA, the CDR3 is TGTGCCAGTAAAAGGGGGCTTCAGCCCCAGCATTTT.

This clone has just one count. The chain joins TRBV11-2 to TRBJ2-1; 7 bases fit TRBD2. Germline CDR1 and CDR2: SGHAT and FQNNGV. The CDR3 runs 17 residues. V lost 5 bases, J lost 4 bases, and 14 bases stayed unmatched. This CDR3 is CASSPLILQRGYNEQFF. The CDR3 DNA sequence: TGTGCCAGCAGCCCTCTTATCCTTCAGCGGGGTTACAATGAGCAGTTCTTC.

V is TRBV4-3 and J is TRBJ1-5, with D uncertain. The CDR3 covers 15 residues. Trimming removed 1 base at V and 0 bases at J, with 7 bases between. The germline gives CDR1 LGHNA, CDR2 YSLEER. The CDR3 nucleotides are TGCGCCAGCAGCCAAGTAGTTAATAGCAATCAGCCCCAGCATTTT. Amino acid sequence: CASSQVVNSNQPQHF.

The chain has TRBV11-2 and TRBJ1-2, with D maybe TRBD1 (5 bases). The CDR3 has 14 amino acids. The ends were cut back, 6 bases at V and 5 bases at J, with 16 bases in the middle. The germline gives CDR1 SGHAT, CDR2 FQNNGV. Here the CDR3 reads CASSLGGLGYGYTF. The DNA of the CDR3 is TGTGCCAGCAGTTTGGGGGGTCTAGGGTATGGCTACACCTTC.

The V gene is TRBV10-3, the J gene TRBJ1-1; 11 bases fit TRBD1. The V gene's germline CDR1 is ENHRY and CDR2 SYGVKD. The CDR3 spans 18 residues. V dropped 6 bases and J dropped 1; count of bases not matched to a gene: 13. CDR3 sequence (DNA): TGTGCCATCAGACATCCCGGGACAGGGGGATCGGGGAACACTGAAGCTTTCTTT. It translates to CAIRHPGTGGSGNTEAFF.

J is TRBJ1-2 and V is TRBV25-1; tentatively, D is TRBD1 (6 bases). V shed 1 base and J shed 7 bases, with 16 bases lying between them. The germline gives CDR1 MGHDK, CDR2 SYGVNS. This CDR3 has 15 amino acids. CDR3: CASSESGTGLGGYTF. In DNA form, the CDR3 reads TGTGCCAGCAGTGAATCGGGAACAGGGCTTGGTGGCTACACCTTC.

In DNA, the CDR3 is TGTGCCACCAGCAGAGTACAGGTCACTAATGAAAAACTGTTTTTT. Its protein is CATSRVQVTNEKLFF. This chain uses TRBV15 with TRBJ1-4; TRBD1 is a possible D gene (5 bases). Germline CDR1 LNHNV, CDR2 YYDKDF (reference sequence). The CDR3 is made up of 15 amino acids. Trimming took off 1 base at V and 2 bases at J, with 8 bases between the two ends.

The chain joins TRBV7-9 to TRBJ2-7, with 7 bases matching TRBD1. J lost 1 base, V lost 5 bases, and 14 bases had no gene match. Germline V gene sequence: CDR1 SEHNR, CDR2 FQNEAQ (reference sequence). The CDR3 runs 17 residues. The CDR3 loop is CASSDDRVGPRSYEQYF. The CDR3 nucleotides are TGTGCCAGCAGCGATGACAGGGTGGGACCCCGATCCTACGAGCAGTACTTC.

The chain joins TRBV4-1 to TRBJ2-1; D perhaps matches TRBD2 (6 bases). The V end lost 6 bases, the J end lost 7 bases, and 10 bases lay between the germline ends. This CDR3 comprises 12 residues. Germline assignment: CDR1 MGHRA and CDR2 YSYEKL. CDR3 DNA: TGCGCCAGCAGAGATGGGGGGAATGAGCAGTTCTTC. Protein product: CASRDGGNEQFF.

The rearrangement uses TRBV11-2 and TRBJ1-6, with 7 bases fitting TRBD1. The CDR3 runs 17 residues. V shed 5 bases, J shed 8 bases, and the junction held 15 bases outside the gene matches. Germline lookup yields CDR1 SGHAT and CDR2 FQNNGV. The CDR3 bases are TGTGCCAGCAGCCTCCGTCGGAGCCGTCAGGGGGATTCACCCCTCCACTTT. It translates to CASSLRRSRQGDSPLHF.

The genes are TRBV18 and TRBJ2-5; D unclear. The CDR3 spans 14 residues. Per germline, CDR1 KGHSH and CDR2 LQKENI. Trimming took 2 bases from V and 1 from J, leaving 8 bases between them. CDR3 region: CASSPYNSQETQYF. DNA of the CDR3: TGTGCCAGCTCACCATACAATTCCCAAGAGACCCAGTACTTC.

The CDR3 nucleotides read TGTGCCAGCAGCCAAGGAGACTGGAACTCCTACAATGAGCAGTTCTTC. It yields the protein CASSQGDWNSYNEQFF. This chain connects TRBV3-1 (or the pseudogene TRBV3-2) to TRBJ2-1, with no clear D. Germline CDR1 is LGHDT and CDR2 is YNNKEL (reference sequence). The CDR3 sequence is 16 residues long. With 1 base removed from V and 0 bases from J, the gap between germline ends came to 10 bases.

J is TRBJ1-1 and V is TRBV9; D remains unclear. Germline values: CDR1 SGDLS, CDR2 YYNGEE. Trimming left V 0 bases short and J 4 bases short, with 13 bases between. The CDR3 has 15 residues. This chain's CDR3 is CASSVDPGAGTEAFF. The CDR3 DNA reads TGTGCCAGCAGCGTAGATCCGGGAGCTGGCACTGAAGCTTTCTTT.

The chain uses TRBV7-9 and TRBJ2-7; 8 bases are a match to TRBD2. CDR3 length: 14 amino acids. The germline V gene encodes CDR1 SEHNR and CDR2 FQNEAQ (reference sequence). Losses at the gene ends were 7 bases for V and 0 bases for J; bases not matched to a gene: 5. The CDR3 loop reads CASKVSGASYEQYF. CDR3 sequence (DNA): TGTGCCAGCAAGGTTAGCGGGGCCTCCTACGAGCAGTACTTC.

The CDR3 protein is CASSPAEADTQYF. CDR3 nucleotide sequence: TGTGCCAGCTCACCCGCGGAGGCAGATACGCAGTATTTT. The chain uses TRBV18 and TRBJ2-3; D is perhaps TRBD2 (5 bases). This CDR3 region has 13 residues. The germline V gene has CDR1 KGHSH and CDR2 LQKENI. Trimming pared 3 bases from V and 4 bases from J, leaving 8 bases between.

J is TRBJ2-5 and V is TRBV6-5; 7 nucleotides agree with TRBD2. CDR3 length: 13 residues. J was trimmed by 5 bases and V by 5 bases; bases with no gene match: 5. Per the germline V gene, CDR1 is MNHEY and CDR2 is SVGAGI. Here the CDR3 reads CASSPMGGETQYF. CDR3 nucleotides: TGTGCCAGCAGTCCCATGGGGGGGGAGACCCAGTACTTC.

The CDR3 DNA follows: TGTGCCACCCGGGACTTTAACACCGGGGAGCTGTTTTTT. Translation gives CATRDFNTGELFF. The chain recombines TRBV19 with TRBJ2-2, with D perhaps TRBD2 (6 bases). The germline CDR1 and CDR2 sequences are LNHDA and SQIVND (reference sequence). The V end lost 10 bases, the J end lost 2 bases, and 11 bases lay between the germline ends. CDR3 length equals 13 residues.

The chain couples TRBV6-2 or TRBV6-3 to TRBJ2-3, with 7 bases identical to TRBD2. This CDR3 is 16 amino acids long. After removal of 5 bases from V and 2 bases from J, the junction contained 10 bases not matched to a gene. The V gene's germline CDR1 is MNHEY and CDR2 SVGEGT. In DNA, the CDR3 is TGTGCCAGCAGTCGAGGAAAGACTAGCACCACAGATACGCAGTATTTT. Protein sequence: CASSRGKTSTTDTQYF.